The 23 T cell receptor beta chains below come from one sample, sequenced in a study of T cell responses to AZD1222 COVID-19 vaccine. Sequenced by immunoSEQ multiplex PCR; TCRdb stores in-frame clones only, minus some. The table records tens of thousands of clones, 80% to 90% of them present only once. The sequencing used peripheral blood, collected on day 0 of AZD1222 vaccination. The receptors were sampled from an adult in good health.

As regards this clone: The same CDR3 is also encoded by other DNA sequences in this sample. The chain uses TRBV6-5 and TRBJ1-1, with D unresolved. This CDR3 comprises 13 residues. V was shortened by 5 bases and J by 1 base, with 8 bases between the two germline ends. Germline values: CDR1 MNHEY, CDR2 SVGAGI. The CDR3 spells CASSRTGNTEAFF. The CDR3 DNA is TGTGCCAGCAGTCGGACGGGGAACACTGAAGCTTTCTTT.

The V call is TRBV7-8, the J call TRBJ2-1, with TRBD2 matching 11 bases. The J segment lost 6 bases and the V segment lost 1 base, leaving 2 bases of the junction unmatched. CDR3 length: 15 amino acids. Germline V gives CDR1 SGHVS, CDR2 FQNEAQ. CDR3 nucleotide sequence: TGTGCCAGCAGCTTAGAACTAGCGGGGGTCAATGAGCAGTTCTTC. Residues: CASSLELAGVNEQFF.

This chain uses TRBV18 with TRBJ1-4; D gene unclear. This CDR3 comprises 14 residues. Trimming shortened V by 3 bases and J by 5 bases, and 10 bases separated the two germline ends. Germline V gene lookup returns CDR1 KGHSH and CDR2 LQKENI. The CDR3 DNA is TGTGCCAGCTCACCTGAACCGAGAAATGAAAAACTGTTTTTT. It yields the protein CASSPEPRNEKLFF.

The gene calls are TRBV28 and TRBJ2-1, with D tentatively TRBD1 (5 bases). CDR1 and CDR2 (germline): MDHEN, SYDVKM. CDR3 size: 15 residues. The V end was cut by 6 bases, the J end by 7 bases, with 19 bases between. The DNA for the CDR3 is TGTGCCAGCAGACGAAAGGTACAGGTGCTAAATGAGCAGTTCTTC. Translated, it gives CASRRKVQVLNEQFF.

The rearrangement links TRBV7-6 to TRBJ2-1; the D gene is possibly TRBD1 (6 bases). Germline V gives CDR1 SGHVS, CDR2 FNYEAQ. V was pared by 5 bases and J by 2 bases, with 10 bases between. The CDR3 has 14 amino acids. This CDR3 is CASSQQGPYNEQFF. CDR3 nucleotide sequence: TGTGCCAGCAGCCAACAGGGTCCCTACAATGAGCAGTTCTTC.

The chain couples TRBV15 to TRBJ1-2; D not certain. The CDR3 is 14 residues long. Germline values: CDR1 LNHNV, CDR2 YYDKDF (reference sequence). V was trimmed by 1 base and J by 6 bases, leaving 12 bases between them. Here the CDR3 reads CATSRAGSNHGYTF. The CDR3 DNA is TGTGCCACCAGCAGAGCCGGGTCCAACCATGGCTACACCTTC.

The chain couples TRBV6-5 to TRBJ1-1; D remains ambiguous. The CDR3 extends over 12 amino acids. CDR1 is MNHEY, CDR2 SVGAGI, per germline. V lost 0 bases to trimming and J lost 8 bases, with 7 bases between them. In DNA form, the CDR3 reads TGTGCCAGCAGTTACTCGGGGAGAGAAGCTTTCTTT. This sequence encodes CASSYSGREAFF.

V usage is TRBV7-6 and J usage is TRBJ1-6; 7 nucleotides line up with TRBD1. The length of the CDR3 is 16 residues. V was pared by 6 bases and J by 5 bases, with 10 bases of the junction left unmatched. Germline V CDR1 and CDR2: SGHVS, FNYEAQ. The chain's CDR3 is CASRPGTGADNSPLHF. The CDR3 nucleotides are TGTGCCAGCAGGCCTGGAACAGGGGCGGATAATTCACCCCTCCACTTT.

This clone was seen a few times. In nucleotides, the CDR3 is TGTGCCAGTAGTATAGATTTTGGCGAGGTGGCTGAAGCTTTCTTT. Its protein product is CASSIDFGEVAEAFF. The rearrangement joins TRBV19 to TRBJ1-1; D uncertain. Germline assignment: CDR1 LNHDA and CDR2 SQIVND (reference sequence). The length of the CDR3 is 15 residues. The ends were cut back, 0 bases at V and 6 bases at J, with 14 bases in the middle.

This clone was counted between two and nine times. The gene calls are TRBV7-9 and TRBJ1-2, with D uncertain. Looked up from germline, CDR1 is SEHNR and CDR2 is FQNEAQ (reference sequence). The CDR3 loop spans 14 amino acids. Trimming took off 2 bases at V and 13 bases at J, with 20 bases between the two ends. The CDR3 sequence: CASSLSSGFPIGTF. The CDR3 DNA reads TGTGCCAGCAGCTTATCCTCGGGCTTTCCGATTGGCACCTTC.

This chain connects TRBV19 to TRBJ1-6, with TRBD1 matching over 8 bases. With 4 bases clipped from V and 6 bases from J, the junction kept 8 bases outside the gene matches. CDR3 length: 16 residues. CDR1 is LNHDA and CDR2 is SQIVND in the germline V gene (reference sequence). The CDR3 nucleotides are TGTGCCAGTAGTACGGAGCAGGGGGCGAGTAATTCACCCCTCCACTTT. This sequence encodes CASSTEQGASNSPLHF.

The V gene is TRBV24-1, the J gene TRBJ2-3, with TRBD2 matching over 14 bases. J was trimmed by 0 bases and V by 3 bases; bases with no gene match: 7. This CDR3 region has 19 residues. Germline CDR1 and CDR2: KGHDR and SFDVKD. CDR3 DNA: TGTGCCACCAGTGATGATACCGGGACTAGCGGGGGAAGCACAGATACGCAGTATTTT. Translated: CATSDDTGTSGGSTDTQYF.

The chain couples TRBV5-6 to TRBJ2-3; possibly TRBD1 or TRBD2 for D (6 bases each). The CDR3 extends over 14 amino acids. CDR1 and CDR2 from the germline V gene are SGHDT and YYEEEE. V was pared by 4 bases and J by 4 bases, with 13 bases between. Here the CDR3 reads CASSDGGPADTQYF. The DNA of the CDR3 is TGTGCCAGCAGCGACGGGGGCCCCGCAGATACGCAGTATTTT.

The CDR3 nucleotides read TGTGCCAGCGGGCCCTGGGGAGGCGGGATTCTAAACTATGGCTACACCTTC. Protein product: CASGPWGGGILNYGYTF. This chain uses TRBV11-2 with TRBJ1-2, with D unclear. Germline loops: CDR1 SGHAT, CDR2 FQNNGV. V lost 8 bases to trimming and J lost 2 bases, with 24 bases between them. CDR3 size: 17 residues.

The chain employs TRBV19 and TRBJ2-7; D is unclear. Between the trimmed V and J ends, which lost 1 base and 4 bases, there was a span of 11 bases. The CDR3 is 14 residues long. Germline lookup yields CDR1 LNHDA and CDR2 SQIVND (reference sequence). Written as DNA, the CDR3 is TGTGCCAGTAGTATAGGGGTTTTTTTTTACGAGCAGTACTTC. It translates to CASSIGVFFYEQYF.

V gene TRBV28 combines with J gene TRBJ1-2; 9 nucleotides match TRBD1. Germline V gives CDR1 MDHEN, CDR2 SYDVKM. The junction had 16 bases not matched to a gene; V was cut back by 1 base and J by 13 bases. This CDR3 is built from 16 residues. The CDR3 nucleotides read TGTGCCAGCAGTTTATCCAATTTATGGGACAGGGATTTGGTCACCTTC. Its translation: CASSLSNLWDRDLVTF.

This sequence joins TRBV4-1 and TRBJ1-5; the D is unclear. This CDR3 is built from 14 residues. CDR1 MGHRA and CDR2 YSYEKL come from the germline V gene. V was shortened by 4 bases and J by 0 bases, with 7 bases between the two germline ends. CDR3 in amino acids: CASSLTVSNQPQHF. CDR3 coding DNA: TGCGCCAGCAGCCTGACGGTTAGCAATCAGCCCCAGCATTTT.

This clone was recorded a few times. The V and J genes are TRBV19 and TRBJ2-7; 8 bases are a match to TRBD2. Trimming cost V 6 bases and J 4 bases; bases outside gene matches: 14. The CDR3 is made up of 16 amino acids. Germline V gene data show CDR1 as LNHDA and CDR2 as SQIVND (reference sequence). The CDR3 is CASSLSGVPPLYEQYF. The CDR3 region has the DNA TGTGCCAGTAGCCTTAGCGGGGTTCCTCCCCTATACGAGCAGTACTTC.

The V gene is TRBV4-2, the J gene TRBJ1-6; 8 bases agree with TRBD1. This CDR3 contains 15 residues. J gave up 5 bases and V 2 bases, and 2 bases lay outside the gene matches. CDR1 is LGHNA, CDR2 YNFKEQ, per germline. CDR3 sequence: CASSQPGQDNSPLHF. The CDR3 DNA reads TGTGCCAGCAGCCAACCGGGACAGGATAATTCACCCCTCCACTTT.

The chain carries TRBV27 and TRBJ2-5; D is undetermined. The germline V and J ends were trimmed by 4 bases and 5 bases, with 11 bases remaining between them. Germline V gene lookup returns CDR1 MNHEY and CDR2 SMNVEV (reference sequence). This CDR3 contains 13 residues. DNA of the CDR3: TGTGCCAGCAGTTCGGGTCCTTTTGAGACCCAGTACTTC. Translating gives CASSSGPFETQYF.

This sequence joins TRBV9 and TRBJ1-5; D uncertain. Trimming removed 7 bases from V and 3 bases from J, with 17 bases in between. Germline loops: CDR1 SGDLS, CDR2 YYNGEE. This CDR3 has 15 amino acids. This CDR3 reads CASSRSPAANQPQHF. CDR3 nucleotide sequence: TGTGCCAGCTCCCGTAGCCCCGCAGCCAATCAGCCCCAGCATTTT.

This CDR3 is CASSPGGLTEAFF. The DNA of the CDR3 is TGTGCCAGCTCACCGGGGGGGCTCACTGAAGCTTTCTTT. V is TRBV18 and J is TRBJ1-1, with D maybe TRBD1 (6 bases). The CDR3 has 13 residues. Trimming shortened V by 3 bases and J by 4 bases, and 9 bases separated the two germline ends. Germline V gene data show CDR1 as KGHSH and CDR2 as LQKENI.

The chain has TRBV5-5 and TRBJ1-1; TRBD1 matches at 8 bases. J gave up 1 base and V 4 bases, and 6 bases lay outside the gene matches. Germline V gives CDR1 SGHKS, CDR2 YYEKEE (reference sequence). CDR3 size: 15 residues. For the CDR3, the DNA is TGTGCCAGCAGCAACAGGGGGGATTCGAACACTGAAGCTTTCTTT. Translated, it gives CASSNRGDSNTEAFF. Drawing the rest from reference TRBV5-5 and TRBJ1-1, the complete variable domain is DAGVTQSPTHLIKTRGQQVTLRCSPISGHKSVSWYQQVLGQGPQFIFQYYEKEERGRGNFPDRFSARQFPNYSSELNVNALLLGDSALYLCASSNRGDSNTEAFFGQGTRLTVV.